The rows below give T cell receptor beta chains drawn from one sample of a study of blood T cell repertoires in COVID-19. The data were produced by immunoSEQ multiplex PCR, yet TCRdb's version contains in-frame clones alone and is incomplete. This table has about 130,000 clones, approximately 84% appearing once. The material sequenced was peripheral blood. Every receptor here comes from a woman aged 80 or over with acute or convalescent COVID-19. Each CDR3 is given with its conserved first and last residue. The D gene is left open where the match is weak. Some rows have no size entry. The others give once, few or many, or a class for an expanded clone.

D,V,size,J,DNA,CDR3
NA,TRBV15,NA,TRBJ1-2,TGTGCCACCAGTGGTATCTTGGCAGGGGAAGCTAACTATGGCTACACCTTC,CATSGILAGEANYGYTF
TRBD2,TRBV5-6,NA,TRBJ2-5,TGTGCCAGCAGCTTGGGGAGACTAGCGGACTTC,CASSLGRLADF
TRBD1,TRBV6-1,NA,TRBJ1-1,TGTGCCAGCAGTGAAGGGCGGCAGGGGGTAGCTTTCTTT,CASSEGRQGVAFF
NA,TRBV5-1,NA,TRBJ1-1,TGCGCCAGCAGCTTGGGGGGCTACAGGAACACTGAAGCTTTCTTT,CASSLGGYRNTEAFF
TRBD1,TRBV19,NA,TRBJ2-1,TGTGCCAGTAGTCTTGGGACAGGTATAGGGTATGAGCAGTTCTTC,CASSLGTGIGYEQFF
TRBD2,TRBV5-1,NA,TRBJ2-3,TGCGCCAGCAGCTTGGAGGGGCTAGCGGGAGGCCCCGGTACGCAGTATTTT,CASSLEGLAGGPGTQYF
TRBD1,TRBV5-1,NA,TRBJ1-3,TGCGCCAGCAGCCTAGGACAGGGCGGAAACACCATATATTTT,CASSLGQGGNTIYF
NA,TRBV29-1,NA,TRBJ1-4,TGCAGCGTCTACGGGGGGGCAACTAATGAAAAACTGTTTTTT,CSVYGGATNEKLFF
TRBD1,TRBV7-2,NA,TRBJ1-2,TGTGCCAGCAGCTTGGGTGGGACAGGGAAGTTTGGCTACACCTTC,CASSLGGTGKFGYTF
TRBD1,TRBV19,NA,TRBJ2-7,TGTGCCAGTAGTCTTCAAACAGGACAGGGAAACGAGCAGTACTTC,CASSLQTGQGNEQYF
TRBD1,TRBV9,once,TRBJ1-6,TGTGCCAGCAGCGTAGTTGGACAGGCTAATTCACCCCTCCACTTT,CASSVVGQANSPLHF
TRBD1,TRBV30,NA,TRBJ1-5,TGTGCCTGGAGTCACAGGGGGCCTAGCAATCAGCCCCAGCATTTT,CAWSHRGPSNQPQHF
NA,TRBV6-5,NA,TRBJ2-3,TGTGCCAGCAGTCCCAGAGATACGCAGTATTTT,CASSPRDTQYF
TRBD1,TRBV5-1,few,TRBJ1-1,TGCGCCAGCAGCCAGGATACAGACAGGGTGAACACTGAAGCTTTCTTT,CASSQDTDRVNTEAFF
NA,TRBV6-2/TRBV6-3,once,TRBJ2-1,TGTGCCAGCAGTTACCGCGCTAGTCGAAGGGGTGAGCAGTTCTTC,CASSYRASRRGEQFF
NA,TRBV4-3,NA,TRBJ1-2,TGCGCCAGCAGCCAAGACACGGAGAAAGACGGGTATGGCTACACCTTC,CASSQDTEKDGYGYTF
NA,TRBV27,NA,TRBJ1-2,TGTGCCAGCAGTTTCCTTCGACACGGCTATGGCTACACCTTC,CASSFLRHGYGYTF
NA,TRBV25-1,NA,TRBJ2-7,TGTGCCAGCAGTAATCCAGGGGAAAGGAACGAGCAGTACTTC,CASSNPGERNEQYF
TRBD1,TRBV6-4,NA,TRBJ1-5,TGTGCCAGCAGTGAGTGGGGACAGGGGAGCAATCAGCCCCAGCATTTT,CASSEWGQGSNQPQHF
NA,TRBV19,NA,TRBJ2-2,TGTGCCAGTAGTATAGTGTTCAGGGGCGACACCGGGGAGCTGTTTTTT,CASSIVFRGDTGELFF
NA,TRBV20-1,NA,TRBJ1-2,TGCAGTGCTAGTGGGGACATAACAGGGTATGGCTACACCTTC,CSASGDITGYGYTF
TRBD1,TRBV7-2,NA,TRBJ2-1,TGTGCCAGCAGCCGGGGACAGGGTGCCTACAATGAGCAGTTCTTC,CASSRGQGAYNEQFF
TRBD1,TRBV9,once,TRBJ1-6,TGTGCCAGCAGCGCCCGGGACAGGGGGCTAGAAAATTCACCCCTCCACTTT,CASSARDRGLENSPLHF
TRBD2,TRBV11-2,NA,TRBJ2-7,TGTGCCAGCAGCTTAGTCGTAGCGGGGGAGCAGTACTTC,CASSLVVAGEQYF
NA,TRBV4-1,NA,TRBJ1-5,TGCGCCAGCAGCCATGCTAGTTCGGGACAGCCCCAGCATTTT,CASSHASSGQPQHF
NA,TRBV2,few,TRBJ1-6,TGTGCCAGCAGTGTAACCAGGGCTCGTTCACCCCTCCACTTT,CASSVTRARSPLHF
TRBD1,TRBV19,NA,TRBJ1-5,TGTGCCAGTAGGTCCGAGGACAGGGTGGGGCAGCCCCAGCATTTT,CASRSEDRVGQPQHF
NA,TRBV25-1,NA,TRBJ1-4,TGTGCCAGCAGTATTCACCCGGGGGAAAAACTGTTTTTT,CASSIHPGEKLFF
NA,TRBV19,NA,TRBJ2-7,TGTGCCAGCCCCAGGGAAACCTACGAGCAGTACTTC,CASPRETYEQYF
NA,TRBV19,NA,TRBJ1-1,TGTGCCAGTAGTATGAGGAACACTGAAGCTTTCTTT,CASSMRNTEAFF
NA,TRBV5-1,NA,TRBJ1-2,TGCGCCAGCAGCCCTCTGACTGCAGGGACAACGGGCTACACCTTC,CASSPLTAGTTGYTF
TRBD1,TRBV2,NA,TRBJ2-6,TGTGCCAGCACCAGAGGGGGCTTCTTTGGGGCCAACGTCCTGACTTTC,CASTRGGFFGANVLTF
TRBD1,TRBV5-6,few,TRBJ1-5,TGTGCCAGCAGCTGGGGTTTAGGCAGGGGGCTTCAGCCCCAGCATTTT,CASSWGLGRGLQPQHF
TRBD2,TRBV29-1,few,TRBJ2-5,TGCAGCGTTGTTGAGCGGGAGCGAGTGGAGACCCAGTACTTC,CSVVERERVETQYF
NA,TRBV6-5,NA,TRBJ1-6,TGTGCCAGCAGTTACCAGGAGGGGGGGGGTGCACCCCTCCACTTT,CASSYQEGGGAPLHF
NA,TRBV7-2,NA,TRBJ2-1,TGTGCCAGCAGCTTAGAGGCCGCCAAAAGCGGGTACAATGAGCAGTTCTTC,CASSLEAAKSGYNEQFF
NA,TRBV5-1,NA,TRBJ2-1,TGCGCCAGCAGCTCCCAGGGGTCGTACAATGAGCAGTTCTTC,CASSSQGSYNEQFF
TRBD2,TRBV5-5,few,TRBJ2-4,TGTGCCAGCAGCCCAGCGGGACTTTACAAAAACATTCAGTACTTC,CASSPAGLYKNIQYF
NA,TRBV7-2,NA,TRBJ2-3,TGTGCCAGCAGCCCCACACGTACGGGGAGTAAGGATACGCAGTATTTT,CASSPTRTGSKDTQYF
TRBD2,TRBV2,NA,TRBJ2-3,TGTGCCAGCAGATCGCAAAGACTAGCGGGAAGGCAAGATACGCAGTATTTT,CASRSQRLAGRQDTQYF